The 20 T cell receptor beta chains reported below all come from one sample, sequenced in a study of T cell clonality in common variable immunodeficiency. Notes on the study in general: Common variable immunodeficiency TCR beta sequences reportedly had fewer deletions and N-nucleotide insertions.

Which antigens these TCRs recognize remains unknown. Measured with immunoSEQ multiplex PCR; TCRdb has only the in-frame clones, and not every one. This sample has about 32,000 clones, each found more than once. The source material was peripheral blood mononuclear cells. These receptors originate from a human donor with common variable immunodeficiency.

This clone was recorded a few times. The CDR3 is cut off 3 residues early in the read; its end comes from the germline J gene. The J gene is TRBJ1-4, the V gene TRBV19; 8 bases match TRBD1. Trimming cost V 2 bases and J 7 bases; bases outside gene matches: 9. This CDR3 comprises 16 residues. Germline CDR1 reads LNHDA; CDR2 reads SQIVND (reference sequence). The DNA read from the CDR3 is TGTGCCAGTAGTATAAGGACAGGGCAGGGCGGTGAAAAA. Translation: CASSIRTGQGGEK. The CDR3 in its entirety is CASSIRTGQGGEKLFF.

This clone was seen repeatedly, ten times or more. The read halts 3 residues ahead of the CDR3 end, with the missing end drawn from the germline J gene. The rearrangement links TRBV7-2 to TRBJ2-7; a weak D match, TRBD2 (5 bases). Germline CDR1 reads SGHTA; CDR2 reads FQGNSA. This CDR3 is built from 15 residues. Trimming stripped 5 bases from V and 4 bases from J, with 18 bases between. CDR3 residues: CASSLNSISGYEQYF. The sequenced part of the CDR3 DNA is TGTGCCAGCAGCCTAAATAGCATCTCGGGGTACGAG.

Of note for this clone: The read halts 3 residues ahead of the CDR3 end, with the missing end drawn from the germline J gene. V usage is TRBV7-9 and J usage is TRBJ1-1; no clear D gene. Germline lookup yields CDR1 SEHNR and CDR2 FQNEAQ (reference sequence). Trimming took 1 base from V and 7 from J, leaving 7 bases between them. The CDR3 totals 12 residues. This CDR3 reads CASSLDLYEAFF. Partial CDR3 DNA: TGTGCCAGCAGCTTAGATTTGTATGAA. Full variable domain (outside the CDR3, taken from reference TRBV7-9 and TRBJ1-1): DTGVSQNPRHKITKRGQNVTFRCDPISEHNRLYWYRQTLGQGPEFLTYFQNEAQLEKSRLLSDRFSAERPKGSFSTLEIQRTEQGDSAMYLCASSLDLYEAFFGQGTRLTVV.

This clone was counted between two and nine times. The read ends 3 residues shy of where the CDR3 ends; the end is completed using the germline J gene. The rearrangement links TRBV19 to TRBJ2-2; D perhaps matches TRBD1 (6 bases). The V and J ends lost 6 bases and 4 bases respectively, with 12 bases between them. Germline-derived CDR1 and CDR2 are LNHDA and SQIVND (reference sequence). The CDR3 spans 14 residues. The CDR3 here is CASSAGVGTGELFF. The CDR3 bases that were read are TGTGCCAGTAGCGCAGGGGTGGGCACCGGGGAG.

This clone appeared many times. The read finishes 3 residues shy of the CDR3 end, and the germline J gene is used to complete it. The chain employs TRBV11-2 and TRBJ1-2, with no clear D. Germline V gene data show CDR1 as SGHAT and CDR2 as FQNNGV. V gave up 5 bases and J gave up 4 bases, with 11 bases separating them. The CDR3 covers 13 residues. The covered CDR3 bases are TGTGCCAGCAGCCGAGACAAATCCTATGGC. Amino acids: CASSRDKSYG. The full CDR3 sequence reads CASSRDKSYGYTF.

Regarding this clone: The sequenced fragment ends 3 residues before the CDR3 boundary, so the rest is inferred from the germline J gene. V is TRBV10-1 and J is TRBJ2-5; 8 bases are a match to TRBD2. The CDR3 extends over 16 amino acids. V trimming: 3 bases; J trimming: 2 bases; junction bases outside the gene matches: 8. The germline V gene encodes CDR1 WNHNN and CDR2 SYGVQD (reference sequence). The sequenced part of the CDR3 DNA is TGCGCCAGCAGTGACGCCCAGCGGGGGAAGCAAGAGACC. Translation gives CASSDAQRGKQET. In full, the CDR3 reads CASSDAQRGKQETQYF.

On this clone: The read halts 3 residues ahead of the CDR3 end, with the missing end drawn from the germline J gene. V and J are TRBV7-9 and TRBJ1-1, with 9 bases aligning to TRBD1. This CDR3 is built from 15 residues. Per germline, CDR1 SEHNR and CDR2 FQNEAQ (reference sequence). V lost 1 base to trimming and J lost 4 bases; unmatched junction nucleotides: 4. CDR3 bases read: TGTGCCAGCAGCTTAGGCCGGACAGGGGTCACTGAA. Its protein product is CASSLGRTGVTE. The complete CDR3 reads CASSLGRTGVTEAFF.

As for this clone: The read terminates 3 residues before the CDR3 end, so the remaining end is supplied by the germline J gene. The rearrangement joins TRBV19 to TRBJ1-6; TRBD1 matches 9 bases. The CDR3 runs 13 residues. The germline CDR1 and CDR2 sequences are LNHDA and SQIVND (reference sequence). Trimming at V came to 8 bases and at J to 7 bases, leaving 3 bases not matched to a gene. CDR3 sequence: CASSDRGNSPLHF. The sequenced CDR3 bases are TGTGCCAGTTCAGACAGGGGGAATTCACCC. Full variable domain (remainder filled in from reference TRBV19 and TRBJ1-6): DGGITQSPKYLFRKEGQNVTLSCEQNLNHDAMYWYRQDPGQGLRLIYYSQIVNDFQKGDIAEGYSVSREKKESFPLTVTSAQKNPTAFYLCASSDRGNSPLHFGNGTRLTVT.

Points on this clone: The read ends 3 residues early relative to the CDR3; the germline J gene fills the gap. The chain combines TRBV7-9 with TRBJ2-7; tentative D call: TRBD2 (6 bases). The CDR3 contains 15 residues. Trimming removed 4 bases from V and 3 bases from J, with 16 bases in between. Germline-derived CDR1 and CDR2 are SEHNR and FQNEAQ (reference sequence). CDR3 DNA (partial): TGTGCCAGCAGCTACCGGGACTTCGAAGACTACGAG. This codes for CASSYRDFEDYE. The full CDR3 is CASSYRDFEDYEQYF.

This clone was seen at least ten times. The CDR3 goes on 3 residues after the read ends, and that part is filled in from the germline J gene. V usage is TRBV4-1 and J usage is TRBJ1-2, with TRBD1 as a possible D gene (5 bases). Germline assignment: CDR1 MGHRA and CDR2 YSYEKL. V lost 1 base and J 3 bases, leaving 9 bases between the germline ends. The CDR3 has 14 residues. The covered CDR3 bases are TGCGCCAGCAGCCAAGTAGGGGAGTACTATGGC. Translation gives CASSQVGEYYG. From start to end, the CDR3 is CASSQVGEYYGYTF.

This clone was seen a handful of times. CDR3: CASSPTGGGGTQYF. CDR3 DNA (partial): TGTGCCAGCAGCCCGACCGGGGGGGGCGGGACC. The chain joins TRBV7-7 to TRBJ2-5; 8 nucleotides match TRBD2. From the germline J gene comes the end of the CDR3, since the read stops 3 residues before it. The V segment lost 5 bases and the J segment 7 bases; nucleotides outside the gene matches: 9. CDR1 SSHAT and CDR2 FNYEAQ come from the germline V gene (reference sequence). This CDR3 has 14 residues.

This clone was observed a handful of times. The read is 3 residues too short to cover the CDR3 end, so that end is filled in from the germline J gene. The J gene is TRBJ2-2, the V gene TRBV19; D is undetermined. V lost 1 base and J 6 bases, leaving 12 bases between the germline ends. Germline V gene lookup returns CDR1 LNHDA and CDR2 SQIVND (reference sequence). The CDR3 runs 15 residues. The CDR3 bases that were read are TGTGCCAGTAGTATAGCCCCCGTCCCCCCCGGGGAG. Amino acids: CASSIAPVPPGE. In full, the CDR3 reads CASSIAPVPPGELFF.

At least ten counts were recorded for this clone. The read terminates 3 residues ahead of where the CDR3 ends, so the germline J gene completes it. The chain uses TRBV29-1 and TRBJ2-1; D is uncertain. The germline V gene has CDR1 SQVTM and CDR2 ANQGSEA. Between the trimmed V and J ends, which lost 1 base and 0 bases, there was a span of 7 bases. The length of the CDR3 is 14 residues. CDR3 DNA (partial): TGCAGCGTTGAAGTGTCCGGCTCCTACAATGAG. Residues: CSVEVSGSYNE. The whole CDR3 region reads CSVEVSGSYNEQFF.

This clone was counted only a few times. The read is 3 residues too short to cover the CDR3 end, so that end is filled in from the germline J gene. The rearrangement uses TRBV7-2 and TRBJ1-1; D uncertain. V was shortened by 6 bases and J by 6 bases, with 20 bases between the two germline ends. The CDR3 length is 15 residues. Per the germline V gene, CDR1 is SGHTA and CDR2 is FQGNSA. The CDR3 loop reads CASRTRVGDLAEAFF. CDR3 DNA (partial): TGTGCCAGCAGGACGCGGGTCGGGGATCTGGCTGAA.

In the case of this clone: The missing CDR3 end, 3 residues past where the read stops, is filled in from the germline J gene. The rearrangement uses TRBV7-8 and TRBJ1-4; possible D gene TRBD1, 6 bases. The V gene lost 8 bases and the J gene lost 8 bases, with 21 bases spanning the gap. Per germline, CDR1 SGHVS and CDR2 FQNEAQ. CDR3 length equals 15 residues. CDR3 sequence: CASRRGGMVGEKLFF. Incomplete CDR3 DNA: TGTGCCAGCCGTAGGGGGGGGATGGTTGGAGAAAAA.

With regard to this clone: The CDR3 extends 3 residues past the end of the read, so its final part is completed from the germline J gene. The V and J genes are TRBV13 and TRBJ1-1, with a weak D call TRBD1 (6 bases). V gave up 7 bases and J gave up 5 bases, with 20 bases separating them. The CDR3 has 15 amino acids. CDR1 and CDR2 from the germline V gene are PRHDT and FYEKMQ (reference sequence). CDR3 DNA (partial): TGTGCCAGCACCCCACTGGGGGGGCTGGGGACTGAA. This codes for CASTPLGGLGTE. The CDR3 in full is CASTPLGGLGTEAFF.

Concerning this clone: The CDR3 goes on 3 residues after the read ends, and that part is filled in from the germline J gene. The chain uses TRBV6-4 and TRBJ1-3; 8 nucleotides agree with TRBD1. V was pared by 7 bases and J by 4 bases, with 12 bases of the junction left unmatched. The CDR3 runs 16 residues. CDR1 and CDR2 from the germline V gene are MRHNA and SNTAGT. The part of the CDR3 DNA that was read is TGTGCCAGCAAGACATCTGATCGGGACAGGGGAAACACC. Translated: CASKTSDRDRGNT. The full CDR3 protein reads CASKTSDRDRGNTIYF.

The table lists this clone with a few counts. With the read ending 3 residues before the CDR3 end, the germline J gene is used to fill in that end. Other DNA sequences within the sample encode an identical CDR3. This chain uses TRBV7-2 with TRBJ2-3, with TRBD1 as a possible D gene (5 bases). The CDR3 is 13 residues long. V lost 1 base and J 6 bases, leaving 8 bases between the germline ends. Germline loops: CDR1 SGHTA, CDR2 FQGNSA. The CDR3 here is CASSLVGADTQYF. The sequenced CDR3 bases are TGTGCCAGCAGCTTAGTAGGGGCCGATACG.

This clone was recorded many times. The sequenced fragment ends 3 residues before the CDR3 boundary, so the rest is inferred from the germline J gene. The chain carries TRBV20-1 and TRBJ1-2, with D possibly TRBD1 on 5 matching bases. The germline V gene has CDR1 DFQATT and CDR2 SNEGSKA (reference sequence). V lost 0 bases and J 4 bases, leaving 12 bases between the germline ends. This CDR3 has 14 residues. CDR3 DNA, as far as it was read: TGCAGTGCTAGAGATGCGGGGGGAGTCTATGGC. Protein sequence: CSARDAGGVYG. The whole CDR3 sequence reads CSARDAGGVYGYTF.

This clone was observed a handful of times. Read sequence stops 3 residues before the CDR3 end, and the germline J gene provides the missing end. The gene calls are TRBV18 and TRBJ1-5; D may be TRBD1 (6 bases). Looked up from germline, CDR1 is KGHSH and CDR2 is LQKENI. The CDR3 extends over 13 amino acids. V was cut by 6 bases and J by 5 bases, with 11 bases left in between. Partial CDR3 DNA: TGTGCCAGCTCCTGGGACACAGATCAGCCC. The encoded protein is CASSWDTDQP. The entire CDR3 protein reads CASSWDTDQPQHF.